This paragraph covers one T cell receptor beta chain sequence. The sample originates from a study of technical replicates of blood from several donors. This CDR3 has 14 amino acids. Per the germline V gene, CDR1 is SGHRS and CDR2 is YFSETQ. The trim removed 1 base at V and 3 bases at J, leaving 2 bases unmatched. Profiling relied on immunoSEQ multiplex PCR, and the TCRdb table lists in-frame clones only, not all of them. The data contain 70,000 to 85,000 clones, 92% of them singletons. Sequenced material: T cells isolated from PBMCs. V and J are TRBV5-1 and TRBJ2-3, with TRBD1 matching 7 bases. This sequence was found in a human donor in good health. CDR3 protein: CASSLWGQTDTQYF. The DNA for the CDR3 is TGCGCCAGCAGCTTGTGGGGACAGACAGATACGCAGTATTTT.